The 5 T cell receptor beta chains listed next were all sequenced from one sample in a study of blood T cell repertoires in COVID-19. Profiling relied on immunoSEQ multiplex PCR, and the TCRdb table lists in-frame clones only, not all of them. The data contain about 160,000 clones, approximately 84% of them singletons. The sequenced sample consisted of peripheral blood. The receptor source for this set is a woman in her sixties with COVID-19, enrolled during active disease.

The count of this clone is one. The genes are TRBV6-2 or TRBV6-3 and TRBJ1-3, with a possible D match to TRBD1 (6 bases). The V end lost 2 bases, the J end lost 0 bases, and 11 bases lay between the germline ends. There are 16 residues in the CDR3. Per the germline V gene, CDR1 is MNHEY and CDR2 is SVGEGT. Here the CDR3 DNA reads TGTGCCAGCAGTTACCAGGGGACCCGCTCTGGAAACACCATATATTTT. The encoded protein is CASSYQGTRSGNTIYF.

The CDR3 loop reads CASSPWRGASNEQFF. CDR3 DNA sequence: TGTGCCAGCTCACCATGGCGGGGGGCCTCCAATGAGCAGTTCTTC. The chain couples TRBV18 to TRBJ2-1, with TRBD2 matching over 8 bases. V was clipped by 2 bases and J by 6 bases; unmatched bases: 6. Germline assignment: CDR1 KGHSH and CDR2 LQKENI. The CDR3 sequence is 15 residues long.

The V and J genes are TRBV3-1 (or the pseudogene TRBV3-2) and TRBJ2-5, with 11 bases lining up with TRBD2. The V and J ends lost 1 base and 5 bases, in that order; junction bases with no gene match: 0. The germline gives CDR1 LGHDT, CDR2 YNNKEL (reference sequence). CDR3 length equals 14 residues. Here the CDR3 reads CASSQGLAGETQYF. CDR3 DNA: TGTGCCAGCAGCCAAGGACTAGCGGGGGAGACCCAGTACTTC.

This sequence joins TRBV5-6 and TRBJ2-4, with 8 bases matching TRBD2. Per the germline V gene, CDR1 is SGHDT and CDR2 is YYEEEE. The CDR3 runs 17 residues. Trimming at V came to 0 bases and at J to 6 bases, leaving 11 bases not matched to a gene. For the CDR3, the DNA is TGTGCCAGCAGCTTGGAAGCGGGGGCCTCTCCGGGAAACATTCAGTACTTC. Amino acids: CASSLEAGASPGNIQYF.

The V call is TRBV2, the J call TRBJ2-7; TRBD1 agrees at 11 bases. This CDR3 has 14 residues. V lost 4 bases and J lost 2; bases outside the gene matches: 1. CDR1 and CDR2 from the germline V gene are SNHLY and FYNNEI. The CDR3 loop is CASSGDRGTYEQYF. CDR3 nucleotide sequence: TGTGCCAGCAGTGGGGACAGGGGGACCTACGAGCAGTACTTC.